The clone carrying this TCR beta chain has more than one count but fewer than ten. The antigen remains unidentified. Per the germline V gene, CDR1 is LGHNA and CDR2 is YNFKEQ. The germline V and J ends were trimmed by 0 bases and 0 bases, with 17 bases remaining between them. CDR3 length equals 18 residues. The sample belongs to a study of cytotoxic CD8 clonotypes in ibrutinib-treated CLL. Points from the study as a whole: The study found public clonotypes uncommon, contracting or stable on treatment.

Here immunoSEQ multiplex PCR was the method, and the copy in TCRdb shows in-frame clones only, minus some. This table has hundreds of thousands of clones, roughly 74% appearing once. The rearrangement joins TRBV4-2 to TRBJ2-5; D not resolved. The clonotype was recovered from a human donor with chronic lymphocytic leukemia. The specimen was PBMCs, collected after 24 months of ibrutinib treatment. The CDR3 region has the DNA TGTGCCAGCAGCCAAGAGGGCGCCGGGCTGCTGTACCAAGAGACCCAGTACTTC. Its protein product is CASSQEGAGLLYQETQYF.